One sample yielded the 29 T cell receptor beta chains listed below, sequenced in a study of T cell responses to AZD1222 COVID-19 vaccine (TCRdb year 2021). Libraries were prepared through the immunoSEQ multiplex PCR assay. TCRdb re-hosts the immuneACCESS table, in-frame sequences only. Its copies lack some clones; in the studies checked, an unresolved V gene accounts for under half of them, and the cause for the rest is not known. In all, the sample holds 150,000 to 200,000 clones, and 88% of those were seen once. The ten largest clonotypes hold 7.7% of the sample. The time point label here, explained by the study, means: baseline before first vaccination. This specimen consisted of peripheral blood, obtained on day 0 of AZD1222 vaccination. Source of these receptors: an adult in good health.

A note on this clone: Distinct nucleotide sequences in the sample also encode this CDR3. The chain combines TRBV6-5 with TRBJ1-1, with D unclear. The length of the CDR3 is 11 residues. Germline V lookup: CDR1 MNHEY, CDR2 SVGAGI. V was clipped by 5 bases and J by 1 base, with 2 bases between them. Written as DNA, the CDR3 is TGTGCCAGCAGTAGGAACACTGAAGCTTTCTTT. As protein: CASSRNTEAFF.

The chain carries TRBV19 and TRBJ1-5; D is perhaps TRBD1 (6 bases). This CDR3 is built from 19 residues. The V gene's germline CDR1 is LNHDA and CDR2 SQIVND (reference sequence). V was clipped by 1 base and J by 0 bases, with 19 bases between them. The CDR3 here is CASSIADRPDPYSNQPQHF. The DNA of the CDR3 is TGTGCCAGTAGTATAGCAGACAGGCCCGACCCTTATAGCAATCAGCCCCAGCATTTT.

This chain joins TRBV4-3 and TRBJ1-2, with TRBD1 matching 7 bases. Germline CDR1 reads LGHNA; CDR2 reads YSLEER. Trimming cost V 0 bases and J 2 bases; bases outside gene matches: 3. This CDR3 has 15 amino acids. The CDR3 loop reads CASSQEQTGNYGYTF. The CDR3 coding sequence is TGCGCCAGCAGCCAAGAGCAGACAGGGAACTATGGCTACACCTTC.

V and J are TRBV15 and TRBJ1-5; tentative D call: TRBD1 (5 bases). This CDR3 contains 15 residues. Germline lookup yields CDR1 LNHNV and CDR2 YYDKDF (reference sequence). Trimming cost V 0 bases and J 6 bases, with 12 bases left between them. CDR3 in DNA: TGTGCCACCAGCAGAGATCTGATAGGGGTTCAGCCCCAGCATTTT. It is translated as CATSRDLIGVQPQHF. The full variable domain, in which reference TRBV15 and TRBJ1-5 provide the parts outside the CDR3, is DAMVIQNPRYQVTQFGKPVTLSCSQTLNHNVMYWYQQKSSQAPKLLFHYYDKDFNNEADTPDNFQSRRPNTSFCFLDIRSPGLGDTAMYLCATSRDLIGVQPQHFGDGTRLSIL.

V usage is TRBV7-9 and J usage is TRBJ2-3; 9 bases are shared with TRBD1. V lost 5 bases, J lost 2 bases, and 8 bases stayed unmatched. This CDR3 is built from 16 residues. CDR1 SEHNR and CDR2 FQNEAQ come from the germline V gene (reference sequence). The CDR3 coding sequence is TGTGCCAGCAGCCTCGGGACAGGGCAGATCACAGATACGCAGTATTTT. It specifies CASSLGTGQITDTQYF.

The chain is built from TRBV15 and TRBJ2-1, with TRBD2 matching over 13 bases. The germline CDR1 and CDR2 sequences are LNHNV and YYDKDF (reference sequence). This CDR3 comprises 20 residues. V lost 0 bases and J lost 0; bases outside the gene matches: 8. The CDR3 DNA reads TGTGCCACCAGCAGAGATCGGGTACTAGCGGGGGGGAGCTCCTACAATGAGCAGTTCTTC. Its translation: CATSRDRVLAGGSSYNEQFF. The variable domain in full, completed from reference TRBV15 and TRBJ2-1, reads DAMVIQNPRYQVTQFGKPVTLSCSQTLNHNVMYWYQQKSSQAPKLLFHYYDKDFNNEADTPDNFQSRRPNTSFCFLDIRSPGLGDTAMYLCATSRDRVLAGGSSYNEQFFGPGTRLTVL.

The chain carries TRBV12-3 or TRBV12-4 and TRBJ1-2, with no clear D. The CDR3 is made up of 13 amino acids. V dropped 3 bases and J dropped 7 bases, with 12 bases sitting between them. CDR3 loop: CASSFSDEGGYTF. CDR3 bases: TGTGCCAGCAGTTTTTCAGACGAGGGTGGCTACACCTTC.

The gene calls are TRBV7-9 and TRBJ2-2; TRBD1 agrees at 8 bases. This CDR3 is built from 14 residues. Germline values: CDR1 SEHNR, CDR2 FQNEAQ (reference sequence). The V segment lost 5 bases and the J segment 4 bases; nucleotides outside the gene matches: 3. This CDR3 reads CASSLTGATGELFF. The CDR3 DNA is TGTGCCAGCAGCCTGACAGGGGCCACCGGGGAGCTGTTTTTT. The variable domain in full, completed from reference TRBV7-9 and TRBJ2-2, reads DTGVSQNPRHKITKRGQNVTFRCDPISEHNRLYWYRQTLGQGPEFLTYFQNEAQLEKSRLLSDRFSAERPKGSFSTLEIQRTEQGDSAMYLCASSLTGATGELFFGEGSRLTVL.

The chain employs TRBV2 and TRBJ2-7; TRBD1 is a possible D gene (6 bases). Between the trimmed V and J ends, which lost 6 bases and 3 bases, there was a span of 12 bases. This CDR3 has 13 residues. Germline CDR1 SNHLY, CDR2 FYNNEI. CDR3 in amino acids: CASRRQVNYEQYF. CDR3 in DNA: TGTGCCAGCAGAAGACAGGTAAACTACGAGCAGTACTTC. Drawing the rest from reference TRBV2 and TRBJ2-7, the complete variable domain is EPEVTQTPSHQVTQMGQEVILRCVPISNHLYFYWYRQILGQKVEFLVSFYNNEISEKSEIFDDQFSVERPDGSNFTLKIRSTKLEDSAMYFCASRRQVNYEQYFGPGTRLTVT.

The chain has TRBV11-2 and TRBJ1-2, with a possible D match to TRBD1 (6 bases). The V gene lost 6 bases and the J gene lost 6 bases, with 14 bases spanning the gap. This CDR3 region has 13 residues. From germline, CDR1 is SGHAT and CDR2 FQNNGV. This CDR3 is CASRLTGSDGYTF. The CDR3 coding sequence is TGTGCCAGCAGGCTGACAGGCTCTGATGGCTACACCTTC.

The V gene is TRBV21-1, the J gene TRBJ1-3. TRBV21-1 is marked as a pseudogene. The CDR3 sequence is 15 residues long. CDR3 residues: CASSKAGSSGNTIYF. Here the CDR3 DNA reads TGTGCCAGCAGCAAAGCGGGGAGCTCTGGAAACACCATATATTTT.

The J gene is TRBJ1-2, the V gene TRBV19; D may be TRBD1 (5 bases). Germline CDR1 and CDR2: LNHDA and SQIVND (reference sequence). The CDR3 sequence is 13 residues long. Trimming stripped 5 bases from V and 2 bases from J, with 9 bases between. CDR3 in DNA: TGTGCCAGTAGTTTTGAGGGGAACTATGGCTACACCTTC. This encodes CASSFEGNYGYTF.

The chain carries TRBV4-1 and TRBJ1-1; D possibly corresponds to TRBD1 (6 bases). This CDR3 is 14 amino acids long. The V gene's germline CDR1 is MGHRA and CDR2 YSYEKL. Trimming pared 2 bases from V and 1 base from J, leaving 8 bases between. DNA of the CDR3: TGCGCCAGCAGCCAACAGGGGACGAACACTGAAGCTTTCTTT. It encodes CASSQQGTNTEAFF.

This chain uses TRBV6-5 with TRBJ1-4; TRBD1 matches at 8 bases. V shed 6 bases and J 5 bases; nucleotides not matched to a gene: 2. The germline gives CDR1 MNHEY, CDR2 SVGAGI. There are 13 residues in the CDR3. The CDR3 here is CASSYRGNEKLFF. The CDR3 DNA reads TGTGCCAGCAGCTACAGGGGGAATGAAAAACTGTTTTTT.

The rearrangement links TRBV5-5 to TRBJ1-3; D gene unclear. The CDR3 has 15 amino acids. V was shortened by 0 bases and J by 0 bases, with 7 bases between the two germline ends. Germline loops: CDR1 SGHKS, CDR2 YYEKEE (reference sequence). CDR3 sequence: CASSLAGGSGNTIYF. The DNA of the CDR3 is TGTGCCAGCAGCTTGGCAGGCGGCTCTGGAAACACCATATATTTT. Supplemented by reference TRBV5-5 and TRBJ1-3, the full variable domain reads DAGVTQSPTHLIKTRGQQVTLRCSPISGHKSVSWYQQVLGQGPQFIFQYYEKEERGRGNFPDRFSARQFPNYSSELNVNALLLGDSALYLCASSLAGGSGNTIYFGEGSWLTVV.

J is TRBJ1-6 and V is TRBV7-9; 7 bases agree with TRBD1. Germline CDR1 is SEHNR and CDR2 is FQNEAQ (reference sequence). V lost 5 bases, J lost 7 bases, and 5 bases stayed unmatched. CDR3 length: 14 amino acids. CDR3 region: CASSRDSDNSPLHF. The CDR3 coding sequence is TGTGCCAGCAGCCGGGACAGTGACAATTCACCCCTCCACTTT.

V and J are TRBV11-1 and TRBJ2-1, with unresolved D. The V end was cut by 2 bases, the J end by 12 bases, with 20 bases between. Germline V CDR1 and CDR2: SGHAT, FQDESV (reference sequence). CDR3 length: 15 residues. The CDR3 spells CASSLRGNSIIGQFF. The DNA of the CDR3 is TGTGCCAGCAGCTTACGAGGCAACAGCATCATCGGGCAGTTCTTC.

The chain carries TRBV5-1 and TRBJ2-2, with 8 nucleotides matching TRBD2. J was trimmed by 2 bases and V by 6 bases; bases with no gene match: 6. Germline CDR1 reads SGHRS; CDR2 reads YFSETQ. CDR3 size: 15 residues. DNA for the CDR3: TGCGCCAGCAAATATAGCGGGGATAACACCGGGGAGCTGTTTTTT. It yields the protein CASKYSGDNTGELFF.

This clone was counted once. The J gene is TRBJ2-1, the V gene TRBV19; D remains unclear. The CDR3 sequence is 12 residues long. The germline V gene encodes CDR1 LNHDA and CDR2 SQIVND (reference sequence). The ends were cut back, 3 bases at V and 10 bases at J, with 10 bases in the middle. This CDR3 reads CASSMPPREQFF. In nucleotides, the CDR3 is TGTGCCAGTAGTATGCCCCCAAGGGAGCAGTTCTTC.

The chain uses TRBV2 and TRBJ1-2; tentative D call: TRBD1 (5 bases). V lost 5 bases to trimming and J lost 2 bases, with 21 bases between them. CDR3 length: 17 amino acids. CDR1 is SNHLY, CDR2 FYNNEI, per germline. CDR3 sequence reads: CASSPYRGGDLNYGYTF. The CDR3 nucleotides are TGTGCCAGCAGTCCTTACCGCGGGGGGGACCTCAACTATGGCTACACCTTC.

The chain couples TRBV27 to TRBJ2-7; 7 bases align to TRBD1. The germline V gene encodes CDR1 MNHEY and CDR2 SMNVEV (reference sequence). The length of the CDR3 is 14 residues. Trimming cost V 5 bases and J 2 bases; bases outside gene matches: 6. The CDR3, as DNA: TGTGCCAGCAGTCCGTGGGACAGACCCTACGAGCAGTACTTC. Residues: CASSPWDRPYEQYF.

The J gene is TRBJ1-1, the V gene TRBV29-1; a weak D match, TRBD1 (5 bases). The CDR3 loop spans 13 amino acids. Germline V gene sequence: CDR1 SQVTM, CDR2 ANQGSEA. Trimming took off 4 bases at V and 4 bases at J, with 13 bases between the two ends. The CDR3 reads CSVGGVSGTEAFF. CDR3 sequence (DNA): TGCAGCGTTGGGGGGGTAAGTGGCACTGAAGCTTTCTTT. The full variable domain, completed using reference TRBV29-1 and TRBJ1-1, is SAVISQKPSRDICQRGTSLTIQCQVDSQVTMMFWYRQQPGQSLTLIATANQGSEATYESGFVIDKFPISRPNLTFSTLTVSNMSPEDSSIYLCSVGGVSGTEAFFGQGTRLTVV.

This clone was observed a handful of times. The genes are TRBV19 and TRBJ1-5; D perhaps matches TRBD1 (6 bases). The ends were cut back, 7 bases at V and 5 bases at J, with 30 bases in the middle. Germline lookup yields CDR1 LNHDA and CDR2 SQIVND (reference sequence). The CDR3 sequence is 19 residues long. The CDR3: CASTGGRDGWTDTHQPQHF. The CDR3 bases are TGTGCCAGTACGGGTGGCCGAGATGGGTGGACAGACACCCATCAGCCCCAGCATTTT.

The chain uses TRBV7-2 and TRBJ2-3; D may be TRBD2 (7 bases). CDR1 SGHTA and CDR2 FQGNSA come from the germline V gene. Trimming cost V 0 bases and J 0 bases, with 25 bases left between them. The CDR3 length is 21 residues. CDR3 residues: CASSLAPIVAGAVSSTDTQYF. The CDR3 DNA sequence: TGTGCCAGCAGCTTAGCCCCCATAGTGGCGGGGGCGGTCTCTAGCACAGATACGCAGTATTTT.

The genes are TRBV3-1 (or the pseudogene TRBV3-2) and TRBJ2-5, with TRBD1 matching 8 bases. The CDR3 is 16 residues long. Germline CDR1 is LGHDT and CDR2 is YNNKEL (reference sequence). Unmatched junction bases numbered 12, after V lost 5 bases and J lost 4 bases. This chain's CDR3 is CASSDRGVPPRETQYF. In DNA form, the CDR3 reads TGTGCCAGCAGCGACAGGGGAGTCCCCCCCCGAGAGACCCAGTACTTC.

The rearrangement links TRBV6-5 to TRBJ1-3; the D gene is possibly TRBD1 (6 bases). Germline-derived CDR1 and CDR2 are MNHEY and SVGAGI. Deletions cut 2 bases from V and 4 bases from J, with 12 bases between. The CDR3 contains 15 residues. The CDR3, as DNA: TGTGCCAGCAGTTACCTGGCAGGGGCCGGAAACACCATATATTTT. As protein: CASSYLAGAGNTIYF.

This clone has a single count. The DNA is omitted, as the CDR3 cannot be located on it reliably, and the CDR3 follows TCRdb's listing. Within the sample, other DNA sequences also encode this same CDR3. This chain links TRBV27 with TRBJ2-1; the D call in the table, TRBD2, was not verified against the DNA. The CDR3 is 16 residues long, counting both termini. The germline V gene encodes CDR1 MNHEY and CDR2 SMNVEV (reference sequence). CDR3 sequence reads: CASSLSLRGSYNEQFF.

The table lists this clone with a few counts. The chain is built from TRBV10-3 and TRBJ1-2, with TRBD1 as a possible D gene (5 bases). Between the trimmed V and J ends, which lost 6 bases and 5 bases, there was a span of 16 bases. The CDR3 is 14 amino acids. The germline V gene encodes CDR1 ENHRY and CDR2 SYGVKD. The CDR3 DNA reads TGTGCCATCAGCCTCGACGGGGCCGCTTATGGCTACACCTTC. This encodes CAISLDGAAYGYTF.

The chain carries TRBV5-1 and TRBJ2-7; 11 nucleotides agree with TRBD1. CDR1 is SGHRS, CDR2 YFSETQ, per germline. The V segment lost 2 bases and the J segment 6 bases; nucleotides outside the gene matches: 7. There are 15 residues in the CDR3. CDR3: CASSFGTGGSSEQYF. Written as DNA, the CDR3 is TGCGCCAGCAGCTTTGGGACAGGGGGAAGCTCCGAGCAGTACTTC.